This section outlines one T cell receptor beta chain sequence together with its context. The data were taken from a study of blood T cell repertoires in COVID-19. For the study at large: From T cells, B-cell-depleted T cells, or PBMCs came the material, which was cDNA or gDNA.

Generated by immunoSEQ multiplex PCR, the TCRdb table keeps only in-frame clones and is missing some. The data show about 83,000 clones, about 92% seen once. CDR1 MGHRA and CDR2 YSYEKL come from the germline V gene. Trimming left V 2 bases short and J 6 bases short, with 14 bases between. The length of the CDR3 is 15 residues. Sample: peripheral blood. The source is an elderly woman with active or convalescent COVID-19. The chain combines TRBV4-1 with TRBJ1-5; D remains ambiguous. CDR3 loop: CASSQPGRRAQPQHF. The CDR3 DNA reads TGCGCCAGCAGCCAACCCGGGAGGAGGGCTCAGCCCCAGCATTTT.